The 27 T cell receptor beta chains given below trace back to one sample, sequenced in a study of OX40 agonist ivuxolimab in advanced cancers. Profiled with immunoSEQ multiplex PCR; TCRdb holds only in-frame clones, not every one. The sample lists some 90,000 clones; around 87% were seen once. Sequenced here: CD4+ or CD8+ T cells sorted from blood, sampled in a trial of the OX40 agonist ivuxolimab. Receptors were obtained from an adult with an advanced solid tumor such as melanoma, head and neck, liver or kidney cancer.

The chain links TRBV15 to TRBJ1-1; maybe TRBD1 (5 bases). The V end lost 8 bases, the J end lost 4 bases, and 14 bases lay between the germline ends. Looked up from germline, CDR1 is LNHNV and CDR2 is YYDKDF (reference sequence). The length of the CDR3 is 13 residues. This CDR3 reads CATLKGLGTEAFF. The CDR3 bases are TGTGCCACCCTAAAGGGGCTGGGCACTGAAGCTTTCTTT.

V usage is TRBV6-5 and J usage is TRBJ2-7, with D perhaps TRBD2 (5 bases). CDR1 and CDR2 from the germline V gene are MNHEY and SVGAGI. The CDR3 runs to 15 residues. Deletions cut 2 bases from V and 0 bases from J, with 11 bases between. The CDR3 DNA sequence: TGTGCCAGCAGTTACGGAGCGGCCGGCTCCTACGAGCAGTACTTC. Translation gives CASSYGAAGSYEQYF.

CDR3 residues: CASSLAGETEAFF. Here the CDR3 DNA reads TGCGCCAGCAGCTTGGCCGGGGAGACTGAAGCTTTCTTT. V gene TRBV5-1 combines with J gene TRBJ1-1; D gene uncertain. From germline, CDR1 is SGHRS and CDR2 YFSETQ. Trimming stripped 0 bases from V and 5 bases from J, with 8 bases between. The CDR3 has 13 amino acids.

The chain joins TRBV29-1 to TRBJ2-7; the match to TRBD2 covers 13 bases. The CDR3 spans 13 residues. J lost 7 bases, V lost 4 bases, and 4 bases had no gene match. In germline, CDR1 is SQVTM, CDR2 ANQGSEA. As DNA, the CDR3 is TGCAGCGTTGGACTAGCGGGAGGACGTGAGCAGTACGTC. Protein: CSVGLAGGREQYV.

The V call is TRBV5-1, the J call TRBJ1-1; possibly TRBD1 for D (5 bases). Trimming shortened V by 7 bases and J by 1 base, and 14 bases separated the two germline ends. Germline V gene data show CDR1 as SGHRS and CDR2 as YFSETQ. The CDR3 covers 14 residues. In DNA, the CDR3 is TGCGCCAGCGGGTCGGGGGGACGGAACACTGAAGCTTTCTTT. As protein: CASGSGGRNTEAFF. Looking up the rest from reference TRBV5-1 and TRBJ1-1 gives the full variable domain: KAGVTQTPRYLIKTRGQQVTLSCSPISGHRSVSWYQQTPGQGLQFLFEYFSETQRNKGNFPGRFSGRQFSNSRSEMNVSTLELGDSALYLCASGSGGRNTEAFFGQGTRLTVV.

The CDR3, as DNA: TGTGCCAGCGGACAGGGGGCCGACTATGGCTACACCTTC. Amino acid sequence: CASGQGADYGYTF. The genes are TRBV18 and TRBJ1-2, with 11 nucleotides matching TRBD1. Germline trimming cut 8 bases from V and 3 bases from J; bases unmatched to any gene: 2. CDR1 and CDR2 from the germline V gene are KGHSH and LQKENI. This CDR3 region has 13 residues.

This chain uses TRBV11-3 with TRBJ2-1; 10 bases map to TRBD2. The CDR3 runs 15 residues. V dropped 5 bases and J dropped 8; count of bases not matched to a gene: 9. Looked up from germline, CDR1 is SGHNT and CDR2 is YENEEA. The CDR3 DNA sequence: TGTGCCAGCAGCCGGATAGCGGGAGGCGCATATGAGCAGTTCTTC. It yields the protein CASSRIAGGAYEQFF.

This chain uses TRBV5-1 with TRBJ1-2, with D possibly being TRBD1 (6 bases). This CDR3 region has 13 residues. The V and J ends lost 0 bases and 3 bases respectively, with 6 bases between them. CDR1 and CDR2 from the germline V gene are SGHRS and YFSETQ. CDR3 sequence: CASSLDRDYGYTF. CDR3 coding DNA: TGCGCCAGCAGCTTGGACAGGGACTATGGCTACACCTTC. Filled out from reference TRBV5-1 and TRBJ1-2, the complete variable domain reads KAGVTQTPRYLIKTRGQQVTLSCSPISGHRSVSWYQQTPGQGLQFLFEYFSETQRNKGNFPGRFSGRQFSNSRSEMNVSTLELGDSALYLCASSLDRDYGYTFGSGTRLTVV.

This chain uses TRBV18 with TRBJ2-2, with a possible D match to TRBD2 (5 bases). The CDR3 has 17 amino acids. Germline V gene sequence: CDR1 KGHSH, CDR2 LQKENI. V was trimmed by 3 bases and J by 0 bases, leaving 14 bases between them. CDR3 region: CASSPLTGTANTGELFF. The CDR3 DNA follows: TGTGCCAGCTCACCTCTGACGGGAACAGCGAACACCGGGGAGCTGTTTTTT.

The V call is TRBV2, the J call TRBJ2-2; 11 bases fit TRBD2. In germline, CDR1 is SNHLY, CDR2 FYNNEI. After removal of 8 bases from V and 5 bases from J, the junction contained 4 bases not matched to a gene. CDR3 length equals 14 residues. The CDR3 region is CASVSGRGTGELFF. In DNA form, the CDR3 reads TGTGCCAGCGTTAGCGGGAGGGGGACCGGGGAGCTGTTTTTT.

The chain links TRBV6-6 to TRBJ2-7; D possibly corresponds to TRBD1 (6 bases). V was trimmed by 4 bases and J by 4 bases, leaving 17 bases between them. The CDR3 length is 15 residues. Per germline, CDR1 MNHNY and CDR2 SVGAGI (reference sequence). The CDR3 region has the DNA TGTGCCAGCAGTTCCCTCATACAGGGCCCGTACGAGCAGTACGTC. Protein: CASSSLIQGPYEQYV.

The chain uses TRBV7-2 and TRBJ2-6; D gene uncertain. Germline V gene sequence: CDR1 SGHTA, CDR2 FQGNSA. Trimming removed 0 bases at V and 2 bases at J, with 8 bases between. There are 16 residues in the CDR3. The CDR3 DNA follows: TGTGCCAGCAGCTTAGCGCGGAGCCCTGGGGCCAACGTCCTGACTTTC. Protein sequence: CASSLARSPGANVLTF. The whole variable domain, filled in from reference TRBV7-2 and TRBJ2-6, reads GAGVSQSPSNKVTEKGKDVELRCDPISGHTALYWYRQSLGQGLEFLIYFQGNSAPDKSGLPSDRFSAERTGGSVSTLTIQRTQQEDSAVYLCASSLARSPGANVLTFGAGSRLTVL.

There are many counts of this clone. The genes are TRBV7-2 and TRBJ1-5, with D possibly matching TRBD1 (6 bases). The CDR3 spans 16 residues. From germline, CDR1 is SGHTA and CDR2 FQGNSA. Trimming cost V 0 bases and J 6 bases, with 15 bases left between them. The CDR3 nucleotides read TGTGCCAGCAGCTTAGCGCTCGGGGGCACCGGTCAGCCCCAGCATTTT. Translation: CASSLALGGTGQPQHF.

This chain uses TRBV4-1 with TRBJ2-1; D is possibly TRBD1 (6 bases). Trimming cost V 1 base and J 4 bases, with 11 bases left between them. Germline V CDR1 and CDR2: MGHRA, YSYEKL. The CDR3 has 15 amino acids. CDR3 in amino acids: CASSQGQASYNEQFF. The DNA for the CDR3 is TGCGCCAGCAGCCAAGGACAGGCAAGTTACAATGAGCAGTTCTTC.

This sequence joins TRBV27 and TRBJ1-5; D is perhaps TRBD1 (5 bases). Per germline, CDR1 MNHEY and CDR2 SMNVEV (reference sequence). Trimming pared 2 bases from V and 6 bases from J, leaving 11 bases between. The CDR3 has 14 residues. CDR3 region: CASSLRWGTQPQHF. The CDR3 nucleotides are TGTGCCAGCAGTTTAAGGTGGGGGACTCAGCCCCAGCATTTT.

This clone has only one observation. The chain combines TRBV19 with TRBJ2-7, with 11 bases fitting TRBD2. This CDR3 comprises 14 residues. The germline V gene encodes CDR1 LNHDA and CDR2 SQIVND (reference sequence). The V gene end was trimmed by 11 bases and the J gene end by 3 bases; junction bases not matched to a gene: 9. The CDR3 coding sequence is TGTGCCGGAACTAGCGGGGGACCTCACTACGAGCAGTACTTC. Translation: CAGTSGGPHYEQYF. The full variable domain, in which reference TRBV19 and TRBJ2-7 provide the parts outside the CDR3, is DGGITQSPKYLFRKEGQNVTLSCEQNLNHDAMYWYRQDPGQGLRLIYYSQIVNDFQKGDIAEGYSVSREKKESFPLTVTSAQKNPTAFYLCAGTSGGPHYEQYFGPGTRLTVT.

V gene TRBV5-1 combines with J gene TRBJ2-1; the D gene is possibly TRBD1 (6 bases). There are 15 residues in the CDR3. Germline V gives CDR1 SGHRS, CDR2 YFSETQ. V dropped 0 bases and J dropped 10 bases, with 17 bases sitting between them. The CDR3 DNA follows: TGCGCCAGCAGCTTGGGGTCAGGGGACATTTACGAGCAGTTCTTC. Its translation: CASSLGSGDIYEQFF. The whole variable domain, remainder taken from reference TRBV5-1 and TRBJ2-1, is KAGVTQTPRYLIKTRGQQVTLSCSPISGHRSVSWYQQTPGQGLQFLFEYFSETQRNKGNFPGRFSGRQFSNSRSEMNVSTLELGDSALYLCASSLGSGDIYEQFFGPGTRLTVL.

This chain links TRBV13 with TRBJ1-4; 7 nucleotides agree with TRBD1. J was trimmed by 6 bases and V by 2 bases; bases with no gene match: 6. The CDR3 covers 15 residues. CDR1 PRHDT and CDR2 FYEKMQ come from the germline V gene (reference sequence). The DNA for the CDR3 is TGTGCCAGCAGCTTAAAAATTACAGGGGATGAAAAACTGTTTTTT. This sequence encodes CASSLKITGDEKLFF.

The V call is TRBV5-1, the J call TRBJ2-2, with TRBD2 as a possible D gene (5 bases). The germline CDR1 and CDR2 sequences are SGHRS and YFSETQ. V lost 0 bases to trimming and J lost 2 bases, with 11 bases between them. The CDR3 is 16 amino acids. The chain's CDR3 is CASSLEVRENTGELFF. CDR3 nucleotides: TGCGCCAGCAGCTTGGAGGTCCGGGAAAACACCGGGGAGCTGTTTTTT.

V gene TRBV30 combines with J gene TRBJ2-7, with TRBD2 matching over 12 bases. Germline V gives CDR1 GTSNPN, CDR2 SVGIG (reference sequence). Unmatched junction bases numbered 12, after V lost 5 bases and J lost 4 bases. This CDR3 is 16 amino acids long. The CDR3 protein is CAWGTKRTSGDYEQYF. The CDR3 bases are TGTGCCTGGGGGACAAAAAGGACTAGCGGGGATTACGAGCAGTACTTC.

V is TRBV27 and J is TRBJ1-1; TRBD1 might be the D (5 bases). Per the germline V gene, CDR1 is MNHEY and CDR2 is SMNVEV (reference sequence). The CDR3 covers 14 residues. With 7 bases removed from V and 1 base from J, the gap between germline ends came to 13 bases. CDR3 residues: CASNRGPANTEAFF. DNA of the CDR3: TGTGCCAGCAATAGGGGACCAGCGAACACTGAAGCTTTCTTT.

CDR3 in amino acids: CASSYDGTRDFYGYTF. The CDR3 region has the DNA TGTGCCAGCAGTTACGATGGGACCAGGGACTTCTATGGCTACACCTTC. The V gene is TRBV6-5, the J gene TRBJ1-2; tentatively, D is TRBD1 (5 bases). Per the germline V gene, CDR1 is MNHEY and CDR2 is SVGAGI. V was cut by 2 bases and J by 4 bases, with 17 bases left in between. This CDR3 region has 16 residues.

This chain links TRBV6-1 with TRBJ1-5, with a weak D call TRBD1 (6 bases). The CDR3 has 14 residues. The V and J ends lost 5 bases and 3 bases respectively, with 11 bases between them. The germline gives CDR1 MNHNS, CDR2 SASEGT. CDR3 in amino acids: CASSPGQSNQPQHF. CDR3 nucleotide sequence: TGTGCCAGCAGTCCAGGACAGTCCAATCAGCCCCAGCATTTT.

The chain recombines TRBV9 with TRBJ2-5; 11 bases are a match to TRBD2. V gave up 0 bases and J gave up 5 bases; unmatched junction bases: 6. Germline CDR1 SGDLS, CDR2 YYNGEE. CDR3 length equals 16 residues. CDR3 amino acids: CASSVGVAGGPETQYF. CDR3 in DNA: TGTGCCAGCAGCGTAGGGGTAGCGGGAGGGCCGGAGACCCAGTACTTC.

This clone was found a few times. The rearrangement uses TRBV5-4 and TRBJ2-6; D is uncertain. V dropped 5 bases and J dropped 0 bases, with 12 bases sitting between them. The germline V gene has CDR1 SGHNT and CDR2 YYREEE (reference sequence). There are 16 residues in the CDR3. The CDR3 coding sequence is TGTGCCAGCAGGATGGAAGAACTCTCTGGGGCCAACGTCCTGACTTTC. The encoded protein is CASRMEELSGANVLTF.

There are a few counts of this clone. The CDR3 protein is CASSVDRNYGYTF. In DNA form, the CDR3 reads TGTGCCAGCAGCGTGGACAGGAACTATGGCTACACCTTC. The V call is TRBV6-4, the J call TRBJ1-2; 7 nucleotides line up with TRBD1. After removal of 6 bases from V and 2 bases from J, the junction contained 3 bases not matched to a gene. The CDR3 has 13 residues. The V gene's germline CDR1 is MRHNA and CDR2 SNTAGT.

Only one count was recorded for this clone. The chain has TRBV11-2 and TRBJ1-4; D remains ambiguous. The CDR3 runs 12 residues. Between the trimmed V and J ends, which lost 4 bases and 8 bases, there was a span of 8 bases. Germline V CDR1 and CDR2: SGHAT, FQNNGV. CDR3: CASSYAGEKLFF. DNA for the CDR3: TGTGCCAGCAGCTACGCCGGGGAAAAACTGTTTTTT.